The 29 T cell receptor beta chains presented below share a single source sample, sequenced in a study of blood T cell repertoires in COVID-19. TCRdb's copy holds only in-frame clones and misses some; the assay was immunoSEQ multiplex PCR. The table shows a few hundred thousand clones, with 70% to 90% occurring only once. Specimen: PBMCs or T cells enriched from blood (not recorded which). The receptors originated from a woman aged 30 to 39 who had recovered from COVID-19.

This sequence joins TRBV5-1 and TRBJ1-6; 9 positions agree with TRBD1. The germline V gene has CDR1 SGHRS and CDR2 YFSETQ. The CDR3 length is 16 residues. The trim removed 0 bases at V and 6 bases at J, leaving 4 bases unmatched. CDR3 region: CASSLEGQGANSPLHF. As DNA, the CDR3 is TGCGCCAGCAGCTTGGAGGGACAGGGAGCTAATTCACCCCTCCACTTT.

The V call is TRBV5-1, the J call TRBJ1-1, with 8 bases matching TRBD1. Trimming cost V 2 bases and J 1 base; bases outside gene matches: 1. There are 14 residues in the CDR3. Germline V gene sequence: CDR1 SGHRS, CDR2 YFSETQ. CDR3 loop: CASSFDRGNTEAFF. The DNA for the CDR3 is TGCGCCAGCAGCTTTGACAGGGGGAACACTGAAGCTTTCTTT.

V usage is TRBV6-5 and J usage is TRBJ2-5; possibly TRBD1 for D (5 bases). The germline CDR1 and CDR2 sequences are MNHEY and SVGAGI. This CDR3 comprises 13 residues. The V end lost 4 bases, the J end lost 1 base, and 7 bases lay between the germline ends. The CDR3 here is CASSSDTQETQYF. CDR3 DNA: TGTGCCAGCAGTTCGGACACCCAAGAGACCCAGTACTTC.

The chain couples TRBV5-4 to TRBJ2-7; maybe TRBD2 (6 bases). V lost 1 base and J lost 2, with 13 bases in between. The CDR3 contains 15 residues. Germline V gene lookup returns CDR1 SGHNT and CDR2 YYREEE (reference sequence). This CDR3 reads CASSLRREITYEQYF. The CDR3 bases are TGTGCCAGCAGCTTGAGGAGGGAAATTACCTACGAGCAGTACTTC.

The chain is built from TRBV28 and TRBJ2-3; unclear D gene. The CDR3 runs to 17 residues. V was clipped by 2 bases and J by 2 bases, with 17 bases between them. Germline V gives CDR1 MDHEN, CDR2 SYDVKM. The CDR3 DNA reads TGTGCCAGCAGTTTACCCCCCGCCACAGTCAACACAGATACGCAGTATTTT. Protein product: CASSLPPATVNTDTQYF.

The chain recombines TRBV10-3 with TRBJ1-2, with 9 bases identical to TRBD1. The CDR3 covers 15 residues. The V gene's germline CDR1 is ENHRY and CDR2 SYGVKD. After removal of 3 bases from V and 4 bases from J, the junction contained 6 bases not matched to a gene. The CDR3 nucleotides are TGTGCCATCAGTGAACCCGGGACAGGGAGCTATGGCTACACCTTC. This encodes CAISEPGTGSYGYTF.

The chain combines TRBV19 with TRBJ2-2; D remains unclear. V gave up 7 bases and J gave up 7 bases, with 25 bases separating them. CDR3 size: 17 residues. Germline CDR1 LNHDA, CDR2 SQIVND (reference sequence). CDR3 DNA: TGTGCCAGTACCGACCCAAACCCCCACTATAGGCGCGGGGAGCTGTTTTTT. Its translation is CASTDPNPHYRRGELFF.

The count of this clone is one. V gene TRBV13 combines with J gene TRBJ1-2; TRBD1 matches at 12 bases. The CDR3 loop spans 16 amino acids. Germline V gives CDR1 PRHDT, CDR2 FYEKMQ (reference sequence). Trimming took 0 bases from V and 4 from J; bases not matched to a gene: 3. CDR3 amino acids: CASSLGRGQGAYGYTF. CDR3 nucleotides: TGTGCCAGCAGCTTAGGTAGGGGACAGGGGGCCTATGGCTACACCTTC.

This chain uses TRBV27 with TRBJ2-7; a weak D match, TRBD1 (5 bases). Germline CDR1 MNHEY, CDR2 SMNVEV (reference sequence). The CDR3 extends over 13 amino acids. The ends were cut back, 6 bases at V and 2 bases at J, with 11 bases in the middle. The CDR3 nucleotides read TGTGCCAGCAGCCAAGGGGTGGCCTACGAGCAGTACTTC. It encodes CASSQGVAYEQYF.

The rearrangement links TRBV2 to TRBJ2-2, with TRBD2 identical over 12 bases. Unmatched junction bases numbered 8, after V lost 6 bases and J lost 6 bases. The CDR3 loop spans 16 amino acids. Germline lookup yields CDR1 SNHLY and CDR2 FYNNEI. The CDR3 DNA reads TGTGCCAGCAGCTCCGGGACTAGCGGGTTCTCCGGGGAGCTGTTTTTT. Amino acid sequence: CASSSGTSGFSGELFF.

Notes on this clone: A much more abundant neighbour one base away suggests this may be a read error. The V and J genes are TRBV6-7 and TRBJ1-3, with 8 positions matching TRBD1. TRBV6-7 is designated an ORF whose function remains uncertain. The CDR3 extends over 14 amino acids. V gave up 6 bases and J gave up 2 bases; unmatched junction bases: 3. CDR3 DNA: TGTGCCAGCAGCCCGACAGGGGCTGGAAACACCATATATTTT. Protein product: CASSPTGAGNTIYF.

In DNA form, the CDR3 reads TGCGCCAGCAGTGAGTCCGTGGGCCCCGGGAACACTGAAGCTTTCTTT. This codes for CASSESVGPGNTEAFF. This chain uses TRBV10-1 with TRBJ1-1; D remains ambiguous. V lost 0 bases, J lost 1 base, and 12 bases lay in between. CDR1 is WNHNN and CDR2 is SYGVQD in the germline V gene (reference sequence). The CDR3 runs 16 residues.

As DNA, the CDR3 is TGTGCCAGCAGTCCACGACAGGGCCTTAACTATGGCTACACCTTC. Protein sequence: CASSPRQGLNYGYTF. The rearrangement links TRBV27 to TRBJ1-2, with 7 bases identical to TRBD1. Germline V gene sequence: CDR1 MNHEY, CDR2 SMNVEV (reference sequence). The CDR3 extends over 15 amino acids. Losses at the gene ends were 5 bases for V and 1 base for J; bases not matched to a gene: 7.

This chain joins TRBV3-1 (or the pseudogene TRBV3-2) and TRBJ2-3; 10 nucleotides align to TRBD2. Germline assignment: CDR1 LGHDT and CDR2 YNNKEL (reference sequence). This CDR3 has 17 amino acids. With V trimmed by 2 bases and J by 4 bases, 9 bases remained unmatched. The DNA for the CDR3 is TGTGCCAGCAGCCAACCCACTAGCGGGGACCCACCAGATACGCAGTATTTT. This encodes CASSQPTSGDPPDTQYF.

The genes are TRBV21-1 and TRBJ2-2; the table's D call of TRBD2 was not tested on the DNA. TRBV21-1 is described as a pseudogene. The CDR3 has 17 amino acids. The CDR3 region has the DNA TGTGGCCAGCGGTTCCCAGGAAAAGGGACGAACACCGGGGAGCTGTTTTTT. Translated, it gives CGQRFPGKGTNTGELFF.

This chain links TRBV5-1 with TRBJ2-1; 7 positions agree with TRBD2. V trimming: 3 bases; J trimming: 9 bases; junction bases outside the gene matches: 6. CDR1 is SGHRS and CDR2 is YFSETQ in the germline V gene. The CDR3 sequence is 13 residues long. The CDR3 sequence is CASSSGTISEQFF. The DNA for the CDR3 is TGCGCCAGCAGCTCAGGGACTATAAGTGAGCAGTTCTTC.

A single count supports this clone. The chain's CDR3 is CAWSVLPSGEQFF. Written as DNA, the CDR3 is TGTGCCTGGAGTGTACTCCCCTCAGGTGAGCAGTTCTTC. This chain links TRBV30 with TRBJ2-1; D is unresolved. This CDR3 contains 13 residues. Germline CDR1 reads GTSNPN; CDR2 reads SVGIG (reference sequence). V lost 0 bases to trimming and J lost 9 bases, with 12 bases between them.

The chain is built from TRBV5-1 and TRBJ1-4, with D unclear. Germline CDR1 and CDR2: SGHRS and YFSETQ. The V and J ends lost 1 base and 0 bases respectively, with 13 bases between them. This CDR3 is 17 amino acids long. The CDR3: CASSLMPDYPTNEKLFF. In nucleotides, the CDR3 is TGCGCCAGCAGCTTGATGCCAGATTATCCAACTAATGAAAAACTGTTTTTT.

V usage is TRBV29-1 and J usage is TRBJ2-2; TRBD1 matches at 7 bases. After removal of 1 base from V and 5 bases from J, the junction contained 7 bases not matched to a gene. This CDR3 region has 15 residues. In germline, CDR1 is SQVTM, CDR2 ANQGSEA. The CDR3 DNA sequence: TGCAGCGTTGAAGCGGACAGGACGGCGACCGGGGAGCTGTTTTTT. Protein product: CSVEADRTATGELFF.

J is TRBJ1-1 and V is TRBV19, with 8 bases matching TRBD1. The germline CDR1 and CDR2 sequences are LNHDA and SQIVND (reference sequence). The CDR3 has 15 residues. Unmatched junction bases numbered 11, after V lost 6 bases and J lost 5 bases. The chain's CDR3 is CASSDRGGVRTEAFF. The CDR3 DNA sequence: TGTGCCAGTAGCGACAGGGGAGGGGTAAGGACTGAAGCTTTCTTT.

The gene calls are TRBV6-5 and TRBJ2-5; TRBD1 is a possible D gene (5 bases). Germline CDR1 MNHEY, CDR2 SVGAGI. CDR3 length equals 15 residues. Trimming shortened V by 0 bases and J by 4 bases, and 12 bases separated the two germline ends. The CDR3 DNA is TGTGCCAGCAGTTACTCGGCAGGGATCGGAGAGACCCAGTACTTC. Translating gives CASSYSAGIGETQYF.

The rearrangement joins TRBV5-5 to TRBJ2-5; no definite D call. Trimming cost V 4 bases and J 2 bases, with 9 bases left between them. The CDR3 totals 13 residues. From germline, CDR1 is SGHKS and CDR2 YYEKEE (reference sequence). The CDR3 here is CASSPARQETQYF. DNA of the CDR3: TGTGCCAGCAGCCCTGCGCGGCAAGAGACCCAGTACTTC. The variable domain in full, with the rest retrieved from reference TRBV5-5 and TRBJ2-5, is DAGVTQSPTHLIKTRGQQVTLRCSPISGHKSVSWYQQVLGQGPQFIFQYYEKEERGRGNFPDRFSARQFPNYSSELNVNALLLGDSALYLCASSPARQETQYFGPGTRLLVL.

The chain joins TRBV6-4 to TRBJ2-2; TRBD1 might be the D (6 bases). Germline CDR1 and CDR2: MRHNA and SNTAGT. The length of the CDR3 is 16 residues. V was pared by 0 bases and J by 3 bases, with 11 bases between. CDR3 bases: TGTGCCAGCAGTGACTCGACGACAGGACACACCGGGGAGCTGTTTTTT. Translated: CASSDSTTGHTGELFF.

The chain carries TRBV6-5 and TRBJ1-1, with 8 bases that match TRBD1. V trimming: 9 bases; J trimming: 1 base; junction bases outside the gene matches: 7. Germline V gene lookup returns CDR1 MNHEY and CDR2 SVGAGI. The CDR3 contains 14 residues. CDR3 in amino acids: CASVLGQANTEAFF. In nucleotides, the CDR3 is TGTGCCAGTGTTTTGGGACAGGCGAACACTGAAGCTTTCTTT.

This sequence joins TRBV9 and TRBJ1-1; D may be TRBD1 (5 bases). V lost 0 bases, J lost 0 bases, and 15 bases lay in between. The CDR3 totals 17 residues. The V gene's germline CDR1 is SGDLS and CDR2 YYNGEE. The CDR3: CASSVGAGSGMNTEAFF. For the CDR3, the DNA is TGTGCCAGCAGCGTAGGTGCAGGGTCAGGGATGAACACTGAAGCTTTCTTT.

This clone came up once. The DNA of the CDR3 is TGTGCCAGCACTACCACCCCCTCGACAGGGGATAGGGACGAGCAGTACTTC. It specifies CASTTTPSTGDRDEQYF. The J gene is TRBJ2-7, the V gene TRBV28; 8 positions match TRBD1. Trimming at V came to 7 bases and at J to 5 bases, leaving 19 bases not matched to a gene. Per the germline V gene, CDR1 is MDHEN and CDR2 is SYDVKM. This CDR3 has 17 residues. The full variable domain, with the rest looked up from reference TRBV28 and TRBJ2-7, is DVKVTQSSRYLVKRTGEKVFLECVQDMDHENMFWYRQDPGLGLRLIYFSYDVKMKEKGDIPEGYSVSREKKERFSLILESASTNQTSMYLCASTTTPSTGDRDEQYFGPGTRLTVT.

The chain links TRBV5-1 to TRBJ2-1; D may be TRBD2 (5 bases). V was pared by 0 bases and J by 5 bases, with 12 bases between. Germline values: CDR1 SGHRS, CDR2 YFSETQ. There are 15 residues in the CDR3. CDR3 in amino acids: CASSLGTGRNNEQFF. CDR3 nucleotides: TGCGCCAGCAGCTTGGGCACGGGAAGGAACAATGAGCAGTTCTTC.

The gene calls are TRBV4-1 and TRBJ1-4; 7 bases are shared with TRBD1. Germline trimming cut 4 bases from V and 0 bases from J; bases unmatched to any gene: 8. The CDR3 runs 17 residues. In germline, CDR1 is MGHRA, CDR2 YSYEKL. The CDR3 region has the DNA TGCGCCAGCAGCCGAGCGGACAGGATTGCAACTAATGAAAAACTGTTTTTT. This encodes CASSRADRIATNEKLFF.

The chain couples TRBV27 to TRBJ1-5, with 7 bases lining up with TRBD1. This CDR3 is 15 amino acids long. Unmatched junction bases numbered 14, after V lost 6 bases and J lost 9 bases. Germline-derived CDR1 and CDR2 are MNHEY and SMNVEV (reference sequence). CDR3 residues: CASSSGTEPFRPQHF. The CDR3 nucleotides read TGTGCCAGCAGCTCCGGGACAGAACCTTTTCGGCCCCAGCATTTT.